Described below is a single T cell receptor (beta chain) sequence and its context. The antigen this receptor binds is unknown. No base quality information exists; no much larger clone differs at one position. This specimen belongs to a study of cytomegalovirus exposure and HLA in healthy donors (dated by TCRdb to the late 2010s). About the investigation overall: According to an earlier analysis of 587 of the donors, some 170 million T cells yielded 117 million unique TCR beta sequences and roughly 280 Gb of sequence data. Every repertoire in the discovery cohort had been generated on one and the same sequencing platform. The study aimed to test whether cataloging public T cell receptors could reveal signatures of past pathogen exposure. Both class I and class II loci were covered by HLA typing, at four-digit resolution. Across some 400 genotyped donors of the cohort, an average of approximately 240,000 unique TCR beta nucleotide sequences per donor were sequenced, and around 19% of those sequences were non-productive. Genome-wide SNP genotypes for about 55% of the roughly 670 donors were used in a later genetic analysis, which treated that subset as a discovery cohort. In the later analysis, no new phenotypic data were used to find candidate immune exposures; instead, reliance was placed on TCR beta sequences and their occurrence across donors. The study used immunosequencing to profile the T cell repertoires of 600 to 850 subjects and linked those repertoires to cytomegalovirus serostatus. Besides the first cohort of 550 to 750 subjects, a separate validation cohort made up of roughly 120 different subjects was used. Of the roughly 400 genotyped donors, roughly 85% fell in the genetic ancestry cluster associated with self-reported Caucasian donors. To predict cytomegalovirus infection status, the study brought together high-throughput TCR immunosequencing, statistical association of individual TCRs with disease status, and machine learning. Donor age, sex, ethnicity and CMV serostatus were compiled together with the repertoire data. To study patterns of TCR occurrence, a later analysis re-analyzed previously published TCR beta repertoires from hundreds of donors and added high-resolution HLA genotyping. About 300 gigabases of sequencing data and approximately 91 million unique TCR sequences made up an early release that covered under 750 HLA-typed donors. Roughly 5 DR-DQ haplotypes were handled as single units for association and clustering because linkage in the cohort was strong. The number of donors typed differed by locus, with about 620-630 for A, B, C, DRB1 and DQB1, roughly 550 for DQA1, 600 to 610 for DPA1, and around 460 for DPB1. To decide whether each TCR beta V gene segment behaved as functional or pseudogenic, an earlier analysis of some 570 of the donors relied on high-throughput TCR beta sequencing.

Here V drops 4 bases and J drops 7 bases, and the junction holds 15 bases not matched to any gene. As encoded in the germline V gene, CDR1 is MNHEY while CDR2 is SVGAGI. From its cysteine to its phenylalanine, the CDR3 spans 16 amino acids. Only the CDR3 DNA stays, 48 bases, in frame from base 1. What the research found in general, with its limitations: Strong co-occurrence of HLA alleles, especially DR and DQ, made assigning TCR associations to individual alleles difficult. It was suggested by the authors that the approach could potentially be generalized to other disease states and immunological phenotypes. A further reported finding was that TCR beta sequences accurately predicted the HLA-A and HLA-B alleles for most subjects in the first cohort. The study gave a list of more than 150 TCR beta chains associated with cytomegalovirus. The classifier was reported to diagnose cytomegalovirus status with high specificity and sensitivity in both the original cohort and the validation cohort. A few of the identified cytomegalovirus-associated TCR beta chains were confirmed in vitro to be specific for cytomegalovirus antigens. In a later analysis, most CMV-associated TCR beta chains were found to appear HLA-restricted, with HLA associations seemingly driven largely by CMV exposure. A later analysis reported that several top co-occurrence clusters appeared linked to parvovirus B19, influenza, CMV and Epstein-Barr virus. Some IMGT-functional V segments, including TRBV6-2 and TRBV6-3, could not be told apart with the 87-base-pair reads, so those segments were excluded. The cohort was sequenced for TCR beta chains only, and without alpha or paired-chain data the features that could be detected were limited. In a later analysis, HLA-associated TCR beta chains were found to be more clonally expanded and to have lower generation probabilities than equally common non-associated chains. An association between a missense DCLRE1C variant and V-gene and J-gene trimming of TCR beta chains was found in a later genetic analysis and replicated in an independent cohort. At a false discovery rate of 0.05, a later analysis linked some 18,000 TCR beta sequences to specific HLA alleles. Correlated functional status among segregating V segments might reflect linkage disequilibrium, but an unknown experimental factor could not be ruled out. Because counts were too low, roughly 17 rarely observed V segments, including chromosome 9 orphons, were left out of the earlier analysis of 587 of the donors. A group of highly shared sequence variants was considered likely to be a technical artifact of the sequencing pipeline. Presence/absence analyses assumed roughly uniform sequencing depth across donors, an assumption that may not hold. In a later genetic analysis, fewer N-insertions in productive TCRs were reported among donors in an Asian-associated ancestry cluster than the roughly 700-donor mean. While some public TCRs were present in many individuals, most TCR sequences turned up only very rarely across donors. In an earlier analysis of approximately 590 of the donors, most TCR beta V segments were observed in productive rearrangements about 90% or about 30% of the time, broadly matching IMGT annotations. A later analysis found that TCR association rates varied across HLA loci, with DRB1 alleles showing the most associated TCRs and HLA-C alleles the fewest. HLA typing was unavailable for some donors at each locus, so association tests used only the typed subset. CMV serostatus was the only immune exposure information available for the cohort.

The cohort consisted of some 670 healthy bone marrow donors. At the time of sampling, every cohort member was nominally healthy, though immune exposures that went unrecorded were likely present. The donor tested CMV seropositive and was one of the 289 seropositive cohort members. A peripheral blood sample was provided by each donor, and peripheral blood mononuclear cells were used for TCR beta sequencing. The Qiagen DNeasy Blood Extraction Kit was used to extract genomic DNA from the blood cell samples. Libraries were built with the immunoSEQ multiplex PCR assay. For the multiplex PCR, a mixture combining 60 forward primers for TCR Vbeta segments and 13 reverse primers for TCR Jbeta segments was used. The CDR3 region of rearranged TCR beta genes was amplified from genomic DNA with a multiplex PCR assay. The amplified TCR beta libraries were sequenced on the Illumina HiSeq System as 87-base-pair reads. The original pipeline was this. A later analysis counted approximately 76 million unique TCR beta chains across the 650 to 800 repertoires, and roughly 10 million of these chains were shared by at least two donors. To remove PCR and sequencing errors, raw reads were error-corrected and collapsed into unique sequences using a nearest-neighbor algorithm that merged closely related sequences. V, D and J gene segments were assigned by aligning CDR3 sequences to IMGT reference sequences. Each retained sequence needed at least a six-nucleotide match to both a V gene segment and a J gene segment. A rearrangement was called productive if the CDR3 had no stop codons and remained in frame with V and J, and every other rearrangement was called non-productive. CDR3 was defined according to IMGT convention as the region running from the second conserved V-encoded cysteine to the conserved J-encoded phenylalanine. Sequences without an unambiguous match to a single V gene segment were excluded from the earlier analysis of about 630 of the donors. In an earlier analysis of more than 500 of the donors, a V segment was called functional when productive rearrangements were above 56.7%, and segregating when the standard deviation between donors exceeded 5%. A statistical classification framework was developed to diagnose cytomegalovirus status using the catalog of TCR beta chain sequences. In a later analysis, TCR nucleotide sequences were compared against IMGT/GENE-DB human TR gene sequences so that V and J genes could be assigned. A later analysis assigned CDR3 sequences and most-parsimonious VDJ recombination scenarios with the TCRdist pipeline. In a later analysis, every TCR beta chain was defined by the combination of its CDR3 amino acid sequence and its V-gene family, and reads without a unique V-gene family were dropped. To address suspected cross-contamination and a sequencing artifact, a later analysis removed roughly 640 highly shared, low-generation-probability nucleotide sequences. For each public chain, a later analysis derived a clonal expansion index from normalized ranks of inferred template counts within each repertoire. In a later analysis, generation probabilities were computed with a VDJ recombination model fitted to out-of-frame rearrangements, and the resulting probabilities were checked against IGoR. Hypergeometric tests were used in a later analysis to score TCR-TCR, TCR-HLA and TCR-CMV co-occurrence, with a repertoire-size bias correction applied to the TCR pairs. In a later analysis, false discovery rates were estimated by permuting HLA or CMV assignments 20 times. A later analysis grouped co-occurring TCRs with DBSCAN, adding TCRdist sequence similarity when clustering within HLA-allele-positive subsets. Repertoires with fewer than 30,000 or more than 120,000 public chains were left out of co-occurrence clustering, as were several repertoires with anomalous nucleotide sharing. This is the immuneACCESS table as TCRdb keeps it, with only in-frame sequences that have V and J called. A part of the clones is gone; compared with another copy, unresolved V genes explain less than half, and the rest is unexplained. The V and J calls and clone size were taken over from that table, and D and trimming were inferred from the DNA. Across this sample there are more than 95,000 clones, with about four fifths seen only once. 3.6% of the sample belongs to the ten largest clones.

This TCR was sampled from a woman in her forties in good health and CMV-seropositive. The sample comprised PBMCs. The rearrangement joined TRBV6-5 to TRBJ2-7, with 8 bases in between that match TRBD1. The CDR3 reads CASSFFPGGFSGEQYF. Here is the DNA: TGTGCCAGCAGTTTCTTTCCAGGGGGCTTTTCGGGGGAGCAGTACTTC.